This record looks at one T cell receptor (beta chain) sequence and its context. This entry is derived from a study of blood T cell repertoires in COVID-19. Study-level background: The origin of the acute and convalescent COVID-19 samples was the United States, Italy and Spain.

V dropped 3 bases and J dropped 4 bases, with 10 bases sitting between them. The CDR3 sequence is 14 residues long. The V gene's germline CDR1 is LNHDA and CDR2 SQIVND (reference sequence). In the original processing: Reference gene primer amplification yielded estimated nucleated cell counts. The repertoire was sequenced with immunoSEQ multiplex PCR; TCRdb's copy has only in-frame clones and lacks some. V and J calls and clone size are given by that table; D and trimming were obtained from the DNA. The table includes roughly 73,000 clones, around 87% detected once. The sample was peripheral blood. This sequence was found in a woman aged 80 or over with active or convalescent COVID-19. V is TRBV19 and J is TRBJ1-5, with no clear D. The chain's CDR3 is CASSIEPRNQPQHF. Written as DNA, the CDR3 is TGTGCCAGTAGTATCGAGCCTAGGAATCAGCCCCAGCATTTT.